The clone carrying this TCR beta chain was found many times. RNA transcripts yielded amplified TCR beta CDR3 regions. In the first-round RT-PCR of the TCR CDR3, the HTBI primer set was used. MiXCR, run by TCRdb on the multiplex PCR reads, gives a single entry per CDR3 protein. Counted here are approximately 400,000 distinct CDR3 sequences, 15% to 19% occurring once; the ten biggest clones make up around 7.3%. The data belong to a study of T cells in Graves' hyperthyroidism and ophthalmopathy. With 1 base removed from V and 3 bases from J, the gap between germline ends came to 7 bases. From germline, CDR1 is MNHNS and CDR2 SASEGT. The CDR3 totals 14 residues.

The chain couples TRBV6-1 to TRBJ1-5, with D unresolved. The material sequenced was blood. The source of this sequence is a woman aged 18-29 years with Graves' hyperthyroidism. CDR3 amino acids: CASSEERANQPQHF. CDR3 nucleotide sequence: TGTGCCAGCAGTGAAGAGCGCGCCAATCAGCCCCAGCATTTT.